These T cell receptor beta chains were read from a single sample in a study of post-analysis software for immune sequencing data. TCRdb processed the PCR reads anew with MiXCR; each CDR3 protein has one entry. This sample yields approximately 690,000 distinct CDR3 sequences, of which around 60% are seen a single time; about 11% belongs to the top ten. The sample was blood. These TCRs come from a girl aged 2-9 years with multiple sclerosis. Both conserved end residues are part of each CDR3. A D gene is named only where the DNA matches it firmly. Some rows have no size entry. The others give once, few or many, or a class for an expanded clone.

>TRBV5-1|.|TRBD2|TRBJ2-3
CASSAGLDSDTQYF
TGCGCCAGCAGCGCCGGACTAGATTCAGATACGCAGTATTTT
>TRBV4-1|.|.|TRBJ2-1
CASSQDTGKYYNEQFF
TGCGCCAGCAGCCAAGATACAGGTAAATACTACAATGAGCAGTTCTTC
>TRBV10-3|.|.|TRBJ2-7
CAISESSRPGTKTYEQYF
TGTGCCATCAGTGAGTCTTCAAGACCCGGGACCAAGACCTACGAGCAGTACTTC
>TRBV18|.|TRBD1|TRBJ2-7
CASSPREGTGSLRSSYEQYF
TGTGCCAGCTCACCACGGGAAGGGACAGGGTCCCTTAGGAGCTCCTACGAGCAGTACTTC
>TRBV27|once|TRBD1|TRBJ1-2
CASSPGQGFEDYTF
TGTGCCAGCAGCCCGGGACAGGGTTTCGAGGACTACACCTTC
>TRBV20-1|.|.|TRBJ2-5
CSAGDETQYF
TGCAGTGCTGGAGATGAGACCCAGTACTTC
>TRBV5-5|.|TRBD2|TRBJ2-4
CASSLVTSEYKNIQYF
TGTGCCAGCAGCTTGGTGACTAGCGAGTACAAAAACATTCAGTACTTC
>TRBV3-1|.|.|TRBJ2-5
CASSQAGLNQETQYF
TGTGCCAGCAGCCAAGCGGGTTTGAATCAAGAGACCCAGTACTTC
>TRBV6-5|once|TRBD1|TRBJ1-6
CASSSGTVRYNSPLHF
TGTGCCAGCAGTTCGGGGACAGTCCGCTATAATTCACCCCTCCACTTT
>TRBV11-2|.|.|TRBJ1-1
CASSHMGAEAFF
TGTGCCAGCAGCCACATGGGGGCAGAAGCTTTCTTT
>TRBV20-1|.|.|TRBJ2-5
CSARFQAPFEETQYF
TGCAGTGCTAGGTTCCAGGCTCCCTTCGAGGAGACCCAGTACTTC
>TRBV20-1|.|TRBD2|TRBJ2-5
CSARLHGGLAGGGGETQYF
TGCAGTGCTAGACTCCACGGCGGACTAGCGGGAGGCGGGGGAGAGACCCAGTACTTC
>TRBV6-2/TRBV6-3|once|.|TRBJ1-5
CASSSALSGRTYSNQPQHF
TGTGCCAGCAGTTCCGCCCTCTCGGGCAGGACTTATAGCAATCAGCCCCAGCATTTT
>TRBV4-1|.|.|TRBJ2-5
CASSGLALGETQYF
TGCGCCAGCAGCGGGTTAGCCCTCGGGGAGACCCAGTACTTC
>TRBV20-1|once|.|TRBJ1-5
CSARDGGGDYSNQPRHF
TGCAGTGCTAGAGACGGGGGAGGAGACTATAGCAATCAGCCCCGGCATTTT
>TRBV29-1|.|.|TRBJ2-5
CSVHRDGETQYF
TGCAGCGTCCACAGGGACGGAGAGACCCAGTACTTC
>TRBV12-3/TRBV12-4|.|.|TRBJ1-2
CASSLQGTYGYTF
TGTGCCAGCAGTTTGCAGGGGACCTATGGCTACACCTTC
>TRBV7-2|.|.|TRBJ2-5
CASSRLDSSQETQYF
TGTGCCAGCAGCCGGCTCGACAGTTCTCAAGAGACCCAGTACTTC
>TRBV12-3/TRBV12-4|.|.|TRBJ2-3
CASSGVAADTQYF
TGTGCCAGCAGTGGGGTGGCTGCAGATACGCAGTATTTT
>TRBV7-2|.|.|TRBJ2-5
CASSLGAPFLQYF
TGTGCCAGCAGCTTAGGCGCTCCCTTTTTGCAGTACTTC
>TRBV12-3/TRBV12-4|.|.|TRBJ1-2
CASSLRQGLGTVRGYTF
TGTGCCAGCAGTTTAAGGCAGGGGCTTGGAACCGTACGGGGCTACACCTTC
>TRBV12-3/TRBV12-4|.|.|TRBJ2-3
CASSYAAGTQYF
TGTGCCAGCAGTTATGCAGCGGGTACGCAGTATTTT
>TRBV21-1|.|.|TRBJ2-1
CASSPRFRHGQFF
TGTGCCAGCAGCCCACGATTTAGGCACGGGCAGTTCTTC
>TRBV5-1|.|TRBD2|TRBJ2-3
CASSFLGGEADTQYF
TGCGCCAGCAGCTTTCTCGGGGGGGAGGCAGATACGCAGTATTTT
>TRBV7-2|few|.|TRBJ2-1
CASSNNMDYYNEQFF
TGTGCCAGCAGCAATAACATGGACTACTACAATGAGCAGTTCTTC
>TRBV12-3/TRBV12-4|.|TRBD1|TRBJ1-1
CASRPRDRLNTEAFF
TGTGCCAGCAGACCCAGGGACAGGCTGAACACTGAAGCTTTCTTT
>TRBV7-6|.|.|TRBJ2-5
CASSLAGAGQAGTQYF
TGTGCCAGCAGCTTAGCAGGCGCAGGTCAGGCGGGGACCCAGTACTTC
>TRBV11-2|.|.|TRBJ2-7
CASSLTGQGDEQYF
TGTGCCAGCAGCTTGACGGGTCAAGGGGACGAGCAGTACTTC
>TRBV24-1|.|.|TRBJ2-1
CATEGGGRNEQFF
TGTGCCACAGAGGGGGGGGGCAGGAATGAGCAGTTCTTC
>TRBV21-1|.|.|TRBJ1-1
CASSNPLVAGPLEAFF
TGTGCCAGCAGCAACCCCTTAGTGGCAGGCCCACTCGAAGCTTTCTTT
>TRBV13|.|TRBD1|TRBJ2-5
CASSSTPLTGKETQYF
TGTGCCAGCAGCTCCACCCCCTTGACAGGGAAGGAGACCCAGTACTTC
>TRBV11-2|few|.|TRBJ2-2
CASSLVTGELFF
TGTGCCAGCAGCTTAGTGACCGGGGAGCTGTTTTTT
>TRBV5-1|once|TRBD2|TRBJ2-1
CASTPGTSGGALSYNEQFF
TGCGCCAGCACGCCCGGGACTAGCGGGGGGGCCCTCTCCTACAATGAGCAGTTCTTC
>TRBV20-1|.|TRBD2|TRBJ2-5
CSAIRGGEETQYF
TGCAGTGCTATTAGGGGAGGGGAAGAGACCCAGTACTTC
>TRBV29-1|few|.|TRBJ1-2
CSAGEGVNYGYTF
TGCAGCGCTGGGGAGGGGGTCAACTATGGCTACACCTTC
>TRBV20-1|.|.|TRBJ2-1
CSARDHDAYNEQFF
TGCAGTGCTAGAGATCATGACGCCTACAATGAGCAGTTCTTC
>TRBV7-2|few|TRBD2|TRBJ2-1
CASSSSSGGYNEQFF
TGTGCCAGCAGCTCATCTAGCGGCGGTTACAATGAGCAGTTCTTC
>TRBV4-2|.|.|TRBJ2-1
CASSQDPTRDNEQFF
TGTGCCAGCAGCCAGGATCCCACTAGGGACAATGAGCAGTTCTTC
>TRBV7-2|once|TRBD1|TRBJ2-7
CAGSLQGAAYEQYF
TGTGCCGGCAGCCTACAGGGGGCTGCCTACGAGCAGTACTTC
>TRBV12-3/TRBV12-4|few|.|TRBJ2-5
CASAGSLGETQYF
TGTGCCAGCGCAGGGTCCTTGGGAGAGACCCAGTACTTC
>TRBV4-1|.|.|TRBJ2-7
CASSPLTWSSYEQYF
TGCGCCAGCAGCCCTCTTACGTGGAGCTCCTACGAGCAGTACTTC
>TRBV6-5|.|TRBD1|TRBJ1-4
CASSPTGAQNEKLFF
TGTGCCAGCAGTCCCACAGGGGCTCAAAATGAAAAACTGTTTTTT
>TRBV7-8|few|.|TRBJ2-1
CASSPRGPGSTYNEQFF
TGTGCCAGCAGCCCGCGGGGTCCGGGAAGTACCTACAATGAGCAGTTCTTC
>TRBV29-1|.|TRBD2|TRBJ2-5
CSVGRAGPGETQYF
TGCAGCGTTGGCCGAGCGGGGCCGGGGGAGACCCAGTACTTC